Here is one TCR beta chain with its context. Its antigen is not known. The data originate from a study of cytomegalovirus exposure and HLA in healthy donors. In the study overall: The same platform used for the approximately 670 first-cohort repertoires was also used for the approximately 120 validation repertoires, as a later analysis reported.

Study conclusions and caveats: Reports indicated that the classifier achieved high specificity and sensitivity in diagnosing cytomegalovirus status.

Some clones are missing from TCRdb's copy, which holds only in-frame ones; the method was immunoSEQ multiplex PCR. In the table there are under 95,000 clones, around 90% of which are singletons. This CDR3 region has 13 residues. Germline CDR1 and CDR2: MNHEY and SVGAGI. The V end was cut by 6 bases, the J end by 5 bases, with 13 bases between. Sequencing used PBMCs. The sequence was collected from a man aged 30 to 45 in good health and CMV-seronegative. The chain couples TRBV6-5 to TRBJ1-2, with D unresolved. CDR3 in DNA: TGTGCCAGCAGATTTACCCTAAAGTATGGCTACACCTTC. It specifies CASRFTLKYGYTF.